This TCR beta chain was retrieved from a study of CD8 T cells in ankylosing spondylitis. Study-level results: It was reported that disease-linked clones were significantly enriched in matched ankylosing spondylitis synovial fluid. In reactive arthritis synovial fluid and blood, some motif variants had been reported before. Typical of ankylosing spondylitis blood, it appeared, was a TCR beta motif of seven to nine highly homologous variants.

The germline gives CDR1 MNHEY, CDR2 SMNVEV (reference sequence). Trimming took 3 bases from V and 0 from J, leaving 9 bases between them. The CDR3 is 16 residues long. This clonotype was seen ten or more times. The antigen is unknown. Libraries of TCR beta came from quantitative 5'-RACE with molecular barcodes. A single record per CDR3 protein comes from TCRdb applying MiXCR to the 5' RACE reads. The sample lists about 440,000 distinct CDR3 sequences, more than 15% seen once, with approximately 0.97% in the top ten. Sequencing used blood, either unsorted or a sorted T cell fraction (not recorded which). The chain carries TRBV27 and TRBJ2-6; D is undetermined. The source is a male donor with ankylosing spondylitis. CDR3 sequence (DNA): TGTGCCAGCAGTTTCGCGGCAGTCTCTGGGGCCAACGTCCTGACTTTC. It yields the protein CASSFAAVSGANVLTF.